This T cell receptor beta chain was identified during a study of T cells after yellow fever vaccination. Study outcomes and limitations: Just a small share of clonotypes turned up in the CD4 compartment as well as the CD8 compartment. Most primary-vaccination clones recurred post-booster (around 95% CD4, about 87% CD8). Abundant bulk-derived clonotypes could contaminate FACS-sorted repertoires.

About this clonotype: Its antigen is unidentified.

TCR cDNA was made by 5'RACE template switching, adding a universal primer site and UMIs. TCRdb redid the calling of the 5' RACE reads with MiXCR, one entry per CDR3 protein. The sample shows 120,000 or so distinct CDR3 sequences, roughly 15% of them seen only once. From germline, CDR1 is SGHVS and CDR2 FQNEAQ. V dropped 4 bases and J dropped 4 bases, with 20 bases sitting between them. The CDR3 loop spans 18 amino acids. The sample here was CD8+ T cells sorted from PBMCs, taken 5 days after the yellow fever booster vaccination. The chain is built from TRBV7-8 and TRBJ2-6; tentative D call: TRBD2 (6 bases). The receptor was derived from a man between 18 and 35 years old who received the YFV17D yellow fever vaccine. The CDR3 loop reads CASSSETDLGRGANVLTF. Written as DNA, the CDR3 is TGTGCCAGCAGCTCTGAGACAGACTTGGGGAGGGGGGCCAACGTCCTGACTTTC.